This TCR beta chain was documented in a study of metastatic and nonmetastatic thyroid tumors. Across the whole study: Patients with malignant and benign thyroid disease provided blood and tumor or nodule tissue, whose repertoires were compared.

About this clone itself: The antigen is undetermined.

The V end lost 0 bases, the J end lost 4 bases, and 14 bases lay between the germline ends. The CDR3 spans 15 residues. The germline V gene encodes CDR1 SGDLS and CDR2 YYNGEE. Study-level findings and limits: It was reportedly found that TCR beta diversity was significantly higher in malignant thyroid tumors than in benign nodules, a difference seen in both blood and tumor samples.

Until they underwent thyroid surgery, no patient had received any treatment. Authors' processing steps: Using the CDR3 differences seen across clinicopathological groups, the authors built a distant-metastasis classifier for papillary thyroid cancer, which was meant to discriminate distant-metastatic patients. TCRdb re-called the PCR reads via MiXCR. Clone size and V and J calls follow TCRdb, not the original study. Of tens of thousands of clones detected, roughly a quarter appear once; the ten largest clones hold about 3.5%. Sequencing was carried out using blood. The receptor's source is a male donor with papillary thyroid cancer or a benign thyroid nodule (not recorded which). Some clones in this sample may be carry-over from other donors' samples. This rearrangement joins TRBV9 to TRBJ2-7, with D uncertain. The CDR3 region has the DNA TGTGCCAGCAGCGTAGCCCCTGGGCCCGCGTACGAGCAGTACTTC. Amino acid sequence: CASSVAPGPAYEQYF.